The next 13 T cell receptor beta chains were all read from a single sample in a study of T cell changes during pregnancy in multiple sclerosis. The repertoire was sequenced with immunoSEQ multiplex PCR; TCRdb's copy has only in-frame clones and lacks some. The repertoire holds around 56,000 clones, with roughly 94% as singletons. Sample: CD8+ T cells from peripheral blood mononuclear cells, taken after pregnancy. The receptor set was obtained from a female donor with multiple sclerosis, enrolled in a pregnancy study.

This clone was seen only once. This sequence joins TRBV5-1 and TRBJ2-1; TRBD2 matches at 10 bases. This CDR3 is 17 amino acids long. J was trimmed by 8 bases and V by 4 bases; bases with no gene match: 15. Per germline, CDR1 SGHRS and CDR2 YFSETQ. The DNA of the CDR3 is TGCGCCAGCAGCGGAAGTAGGGATAGCGGGAGGATCGATGAGCAGTTCTTC. Protein: CASSGSRDSGRIDEQFF.

This chain links TRBV6-4 with TRBJ2-5; D is unresolved. Germline loops: CDR1 MRHNA, CDR2 SNTAGT. V was trimmed by 2 bases and J by 3 bases, leaving 4 bases between them. This CDR3 has 12 residues. CDR3 sequence (DNA): TGTGCCAGCAGTGACCCGGAAGAGACCCAGTACTTC. It yields the protein CASSDPEETQYF.

This clone showed up just once. The V call is TRBV4-1, the J call TRBJ2-4, with 7 nucleotides matching TRBD2. In germline, CDR1 is MGHRA, CDR2 YSYEKL. CDR3 length: 19 amino acids. Losses at the gene ends were 0 bases for V and 3 bases for J; bases not matched to a gene: 14. The CDR3 sequence is CASSQDLVRLAEIKNIQYF. The CDR3 DNA reads as TGCGCCAGCAGCCAAGATCTGGTGAGGCTAGCGGAGATCAAAAACATTCAGTACTTC.

The V gene is TRBV30, the J gene TRBJ1-2; TRBD1 might be the D (5 bases). The CDR3 totals 14 residues. Trimming took 2 bases from V and 6 from J, leaving 16 bases between them. Germline V gene lookup returns CDR1 GTSNPN and CDR2 SVGIG (reference sequence). In DNA, the CDR3 is TGTGCCTGGAGTCTCGGCAGGGAGGAAAATGGCTACACCTTC. Translated: CAWSLGREENGYTF.

The genes are TRBV7-3 and TRBJ2-5; TRBD2 aligns across 9 bases. Trimming at V came to 5 bases and at J to 5 bases, leaving 6 bases not matched to a gene. This CDR3 has 14 amino acids. Germline-derived CDR1 and CDR2 are SGHTA and FQGTGA. The CDR3 loop reads CASSLSGSKETQYF. The CDR3 DNA sequence: TGTGCCAGCAGCCTTAGCGGGAGTAAGGAGACCCAGTACTTC.

This clone was observed once. The chain employs TRBV6-1 and TRBJ1-1, with unresolved D. Germline V gene sequence: CDR1 MNHNS, CDR2 SASEGT. The CDR3 loop spans 13 amino acids. V lost 6 bases and J 0 bases, leaving 8 bases between the germline ends. Here the CDR3 DNA reads TGTGCCAGCAGGACTCGATTGAACACTGAAGCTTTCTTT. Its protein is CASRTRLNTEAFF.

The chain joins TRBV28 to TRBJ1-5; D unresolved. Germline CDR1 reads MDHEN; CDR2 reads SYDVKM. The CDR3 loop spans 15 amino acids. V was clipped by 3 bases and J by 4 bases, with 13 bases between them. CDR3 region: CASSFGGKGNQPQHF. CDR3 coding DNA: TGTGCCAGCAGTTTCGGAGGGAAGGGAAATCAGCCCCAGCATTTT.

The chain recombines TRBV19 with TRBJ1-2; 8 positions agree with TRBD1. Germline-derived CDR1 and CDR2 are LNHDA and SQIVND (reference sequence). Trimming took 1 base from V and 4 from J; bases not matched to a gene: 2. CDR3 size: 14 residues. The CDR3 loop reads CASSIGTGIYGYTF. The CDR3 region has the DNA TGTGCCAGTAGTATAGGGACAGGGATCTATGGCTACACCTTC.

In the case of this clone: Other DNA sequences in the sample encode the same CDR3. The chain is built from TRBV5-1 and TRBJ2-1; 7 bases align to TRBD2. The length of the CDR3 is 16 residues. J gave up 0 bases and V 0 bases, and 3 bases lay outside the gene matches. Per germline, CDR1 SGHRS and CDR2 YFSETQ. CDR3 amino acids: CASSLGLAASYNEQFF. CDR3 coding DNA: TGCGCCAGCAGCTTGGGACTAGCAGCCTCCTACAATGAGCAGTTCTTC.

V gene TRBV10-2 combines with J gene TRBJ2-1; D is possibly TRBD1 (5 bases). Germline lookup yields CDR1 WSHSY and CDR2 SAAADI. Trimming stripped 8 bases from V and 8 bases from J, with 13 bases between. This CDR3 comprises 12 residues. This chain's CDR3 is CASRPLGDEQFF. CDR3 nucleotides: TGCGCCAGCCGACCCTTAGGGGATGAGCAGTTCTTC.

The genes are TRBV10-3 and TRBJ1-2; D not certain. The germline CDR1 and CDR2 sequences are ENHRY and SYGVKD. CDR3 size: 14 residues. V was pared by 3 bases and J by 1 base, with 9 bases between. This CDR3 is CAISDAVDNYGYTF. CDR3 DNA sequence: TGTGCCATCAGTGACGCGGTAGATAACTATGGCTACACCTTC.

V is TRBV12-5 and J is TRBJ2-3, with D perhaps TRBD2 (6 bases). The CDR3 totals 15 residues. V was trimmed by 3 bases and J by 2 bases, leaving 12 bases between them. Germline V gives CDR1 LGHNT, CDR2 FRNRAP. The CDR3 loop reads CASGLSGLYTDTQYF. The DNA for the CDR3 is TGTGCTAGTGGTTTATCGGGACTCTACACAGATACGCAGTATTTT.

This clone occurred once. This chain joins TRBV27 and TRBJ2-5; a possible D gene is TRBD1 (5 bases). Germline CDR1 and CDR2: MNHEY and SMNVEV (reference sequence). Trimming took 10 bases from V and 1 from J, leaving 19 bases between them. CDR3 length equals 15 residues. CDR3: CATKLFQGFQETQYF. CDR3 bases: TGTGCCACCAAGCTGTTTCAGGGTTTCCAAGAGACCCAGTACTTC.